This paragraph reports one TCR beta chain. Its antigen is still unknown. This sample was taken from a study of persistence of HIV-infected CD4 T cells. In the study overall: Blood samples, up to roughly 180 mL, came from multiple time points, except a couple of leukapheresis donors sampled once.

This CDR3 region has 16 residues. Germline V gene data show CDR1 as ENHRY and CDR2 as SYGVKD. V was pared by 4 bases and J by 5 bases, with 6 bases of the junction left unmatched. The immunoSEQ assay was version 4, run in survey mode. Genomic DNA was diluted to around 10 ng/uL, up to roughly 1 ug per sample. TCRdb's table, derived via immunoSEQ multiplex PCR, lists solely in-frame clones and lacks some. There are tens of thousands of clones in the sample; roughly 74% occur only once, and approximately 15% lies in the top ten. Cells were stimulated with overlapping HIV-1 Gag 15-mer peptides. CD40L-negative CD69-negative CD45RO-high memory CD4+ T cells were sorted as populations depleted of antigen-responding cells.

The specimen comprised CD4+ T cells sorted from PBMCs after approximately 19-hour stimulation, sampled from a patient who received antiretroviral therapy. V gene TRBV10-3 combines with J gene TRBJ2-7; 15 positions agree with TRBD2. The clonotype originates from an adult man with HIV who was CMV-seropositive. The CDR3 loop is CAISGTSGRALNEQYF. The CDR3 region has the DNA TGTGCCATCAGTGGGACTAGCGGGAGGGCCTTGAACGAGCAGTACTTC.